This T cell receptor beta chain was obtained from a study of shared clonotypes between healthy human individuals. CD8 cells regarded as naive lacked CD45RO, were positively chosen for CCR7, and omitted terminally differentiated effector memory CD45RA+ cells. Those who donated were healthy HIV-negative adults, with no recent acute infections or vaccinations reported. This CDR3 contains 16 residues. Germline V CDR1 and CDR2: MDHEN, SYDVKM. V was pared by 6 bases and J by 3 bases, with 11 bases of the junction left unmatched. Method: immunoSEQ multiplex PCR; TCRdb's copy keeps in-frame clones and lacks some. The sample includes 450,000 to 700,000 clones, 95% to 96% of them seen just once.

The chain uses TRBV28 and TRBJ2-3; TRBD2 matches at 8 bases. Sequencing was performed on naive CD8+ T cells sorted from blood. The sequence was obtained from a woman in her twenties or thirties in good health. CDR3 sequence (DNA): TGTGCCAGCAGCCTCCGGACGGGAGGGGTAACAGATACGCAGTATTTT. This sequence encodes CASSLRTGGVTDTQYF.